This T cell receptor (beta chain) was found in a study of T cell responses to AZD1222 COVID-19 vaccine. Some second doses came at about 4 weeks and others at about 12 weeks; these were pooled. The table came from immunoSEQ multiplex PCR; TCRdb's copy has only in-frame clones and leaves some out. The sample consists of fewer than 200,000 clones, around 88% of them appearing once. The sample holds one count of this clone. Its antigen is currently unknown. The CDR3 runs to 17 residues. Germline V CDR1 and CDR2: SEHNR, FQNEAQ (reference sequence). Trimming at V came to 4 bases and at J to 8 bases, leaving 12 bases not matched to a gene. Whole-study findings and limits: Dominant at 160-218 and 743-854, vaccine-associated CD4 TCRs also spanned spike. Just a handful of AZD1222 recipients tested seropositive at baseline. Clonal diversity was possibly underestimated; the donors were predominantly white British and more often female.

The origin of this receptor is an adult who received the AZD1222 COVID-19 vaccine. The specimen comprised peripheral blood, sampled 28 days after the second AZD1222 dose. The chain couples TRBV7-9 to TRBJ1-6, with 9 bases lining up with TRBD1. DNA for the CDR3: TGTGCCAGCAGCTCCAGGGGTCGGGGACAGGGTCATTCACCCCTCCACTTT. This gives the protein CASSSRGRGQGHSPLHF.